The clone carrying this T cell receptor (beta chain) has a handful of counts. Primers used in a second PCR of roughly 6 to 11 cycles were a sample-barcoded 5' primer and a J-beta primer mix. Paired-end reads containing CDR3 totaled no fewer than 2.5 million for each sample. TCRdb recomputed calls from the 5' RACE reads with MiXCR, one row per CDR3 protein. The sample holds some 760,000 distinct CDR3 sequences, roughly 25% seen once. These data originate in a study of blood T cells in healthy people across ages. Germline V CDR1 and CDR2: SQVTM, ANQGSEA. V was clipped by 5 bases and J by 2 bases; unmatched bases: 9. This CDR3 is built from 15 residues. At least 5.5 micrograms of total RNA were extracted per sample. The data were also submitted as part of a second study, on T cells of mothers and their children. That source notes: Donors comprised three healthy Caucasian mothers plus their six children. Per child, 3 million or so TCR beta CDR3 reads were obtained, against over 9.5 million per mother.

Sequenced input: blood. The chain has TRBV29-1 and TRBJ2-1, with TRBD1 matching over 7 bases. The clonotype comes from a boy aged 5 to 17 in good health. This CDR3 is CSVHRQGRAYNEQFF. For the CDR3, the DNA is TGCAGCGTTCACCGACAGGGAAGGGCCTACAATGAGCAGTTCTTC.